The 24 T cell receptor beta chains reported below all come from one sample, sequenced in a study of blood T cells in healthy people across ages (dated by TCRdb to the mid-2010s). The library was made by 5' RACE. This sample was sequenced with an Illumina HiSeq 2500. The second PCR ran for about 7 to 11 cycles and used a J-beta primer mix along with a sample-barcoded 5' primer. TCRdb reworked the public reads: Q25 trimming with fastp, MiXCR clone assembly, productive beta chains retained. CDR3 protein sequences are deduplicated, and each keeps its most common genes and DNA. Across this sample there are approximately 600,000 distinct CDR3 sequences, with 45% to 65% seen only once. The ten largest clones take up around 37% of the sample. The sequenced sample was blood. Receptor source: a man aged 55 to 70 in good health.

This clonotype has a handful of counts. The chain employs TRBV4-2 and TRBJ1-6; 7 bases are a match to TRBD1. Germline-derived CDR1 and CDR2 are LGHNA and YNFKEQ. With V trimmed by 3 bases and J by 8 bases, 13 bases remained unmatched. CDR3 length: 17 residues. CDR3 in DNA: TGTGCCAGCAGCCAGACCCGAGGGGGCGGCTTGGATTCACCCCTCCACTTT. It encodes CASSQTRGGGLDSPLHF.

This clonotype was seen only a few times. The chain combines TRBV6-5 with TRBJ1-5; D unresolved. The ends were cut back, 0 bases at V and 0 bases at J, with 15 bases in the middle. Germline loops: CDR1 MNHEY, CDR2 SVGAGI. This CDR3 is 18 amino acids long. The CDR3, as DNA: TGTGCCAGCAGTTACTCGGTTGGTGGGGATTATAGCAATCAGCCCCAGCATTTT. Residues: CASSYSVGGDYSNQPQHF.

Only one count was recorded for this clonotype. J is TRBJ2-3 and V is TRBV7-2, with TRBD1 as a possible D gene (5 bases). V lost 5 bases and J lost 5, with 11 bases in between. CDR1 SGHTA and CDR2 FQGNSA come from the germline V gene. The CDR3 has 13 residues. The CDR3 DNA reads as TGTGCCAGCAGCCAGGGAAGCGTAGATACGCAGTATTTT. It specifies CASSQGSVDTQYF.

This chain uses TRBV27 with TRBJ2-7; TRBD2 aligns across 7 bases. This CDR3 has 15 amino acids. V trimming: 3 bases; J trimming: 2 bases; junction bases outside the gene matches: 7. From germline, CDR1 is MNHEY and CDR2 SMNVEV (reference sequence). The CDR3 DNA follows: TGTGCCAGCAGTTTTTCGAGCGGGGCTGCCTACGAGCAGTACTTC. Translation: CASSFSSGAAYEQYF.

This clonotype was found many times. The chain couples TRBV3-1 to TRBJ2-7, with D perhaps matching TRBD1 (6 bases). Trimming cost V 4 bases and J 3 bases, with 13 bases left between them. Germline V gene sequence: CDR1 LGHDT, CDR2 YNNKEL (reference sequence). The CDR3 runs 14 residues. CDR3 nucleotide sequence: TGTGCCAGCAGCCCCCAGTGGGGGCGCTACGAGCAGTACTTC. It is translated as CASSPQWGRYEQYF.

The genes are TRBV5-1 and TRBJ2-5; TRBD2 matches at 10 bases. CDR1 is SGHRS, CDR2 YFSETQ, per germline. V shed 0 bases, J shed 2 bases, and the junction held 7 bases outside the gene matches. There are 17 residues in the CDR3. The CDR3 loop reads CASSLGLAGAPQETQYF. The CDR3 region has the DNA TGCGCCAGCAGCTTGGGACTAGCGGGCGCTCCTCAAGAGACCCAGTACTTC.

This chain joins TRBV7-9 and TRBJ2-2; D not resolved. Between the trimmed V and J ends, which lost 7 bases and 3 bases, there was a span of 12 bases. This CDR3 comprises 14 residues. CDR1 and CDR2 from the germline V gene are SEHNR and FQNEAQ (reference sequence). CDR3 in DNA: TGTGCCAGCAATCGGTACCCCGACACCGGGGAGCTGTTTTTT. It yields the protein CASNRYPDTGELFF.

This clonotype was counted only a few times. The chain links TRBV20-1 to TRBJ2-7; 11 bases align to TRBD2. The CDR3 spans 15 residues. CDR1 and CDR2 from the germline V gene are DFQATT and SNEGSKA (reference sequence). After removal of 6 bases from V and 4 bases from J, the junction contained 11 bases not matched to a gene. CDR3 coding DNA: TGCAGTGCCATCAGGGCTAGCGGGGGGCCGTACGAGCAGTACTTC. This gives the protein CSAIRASGGPYEQYF.

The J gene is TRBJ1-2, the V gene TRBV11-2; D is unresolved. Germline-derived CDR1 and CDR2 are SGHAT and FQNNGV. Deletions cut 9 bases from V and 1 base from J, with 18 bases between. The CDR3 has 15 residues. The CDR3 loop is CASSQRGGFNYGYTF. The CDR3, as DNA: TGTGCCAGTTCCCAACGGGGAGGGTTTAACTATGGCTACACCTTC.

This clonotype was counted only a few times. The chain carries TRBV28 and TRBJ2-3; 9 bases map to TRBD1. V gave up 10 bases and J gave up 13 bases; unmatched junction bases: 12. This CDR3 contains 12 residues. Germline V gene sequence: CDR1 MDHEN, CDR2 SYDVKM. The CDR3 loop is CATGTGSVNEYF. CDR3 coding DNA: TGTGCCACCGGGACAGGGTCTGTAAACGAGTATTTT.

CDR3 sequence (DNA): TGTGCCAGCAGCTTAGCGACTAGTTCGACGCAGTATTTT. Translating gives CASSLATSSTQYF. The chain carries TRBV7-9 and TRBJ2-3; a possible D gene is TRBD2 (6 bases). CDR1 and CDR2 from the germline V gene are SEHNR and FQNEAQ (reference sequence). The CDR3 runs 13 residues. Trimming took off 0 bases at V and 9 bases at J, with 10 bases between the two ends.

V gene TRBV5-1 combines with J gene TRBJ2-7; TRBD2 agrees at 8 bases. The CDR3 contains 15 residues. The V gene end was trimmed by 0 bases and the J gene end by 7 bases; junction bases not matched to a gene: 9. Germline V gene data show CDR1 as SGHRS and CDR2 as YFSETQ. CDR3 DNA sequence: TGCGCCAGCAGCTTGGTGGGACTAGAATACAATGAGCAGTACTTC. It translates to CASSLVGLEYNEQYF.

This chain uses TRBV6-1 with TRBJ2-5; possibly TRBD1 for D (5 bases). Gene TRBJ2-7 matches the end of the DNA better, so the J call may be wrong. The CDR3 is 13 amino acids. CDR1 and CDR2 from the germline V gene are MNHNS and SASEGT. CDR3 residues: CASSVLRQTEQYF. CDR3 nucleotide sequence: TGTGCCAGCAGTGTCCTCCGACAGACCGAGCAGTACTTC.

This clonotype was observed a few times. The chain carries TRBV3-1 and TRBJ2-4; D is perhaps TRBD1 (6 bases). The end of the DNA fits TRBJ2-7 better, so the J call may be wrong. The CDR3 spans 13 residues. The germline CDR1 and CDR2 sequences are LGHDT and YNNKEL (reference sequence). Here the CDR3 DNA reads TGTGCCAGCAGCCAACAGCAGGGGAACGAGCAGTACTTC. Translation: CASSQQQGNEQYF.

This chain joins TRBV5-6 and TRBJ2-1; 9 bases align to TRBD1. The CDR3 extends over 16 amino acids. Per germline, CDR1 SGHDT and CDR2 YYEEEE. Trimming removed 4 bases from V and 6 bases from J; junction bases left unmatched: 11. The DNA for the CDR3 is TGTGCCAGCAGCCCGGACAGGGGATGGCGGGGCAATGAGCAGTTCTTC. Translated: CASSPDRGWRGNEQFF.

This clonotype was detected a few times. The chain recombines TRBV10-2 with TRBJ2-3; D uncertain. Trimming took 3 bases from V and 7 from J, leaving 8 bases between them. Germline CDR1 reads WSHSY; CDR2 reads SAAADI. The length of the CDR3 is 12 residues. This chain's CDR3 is CASSEQGNTQYF. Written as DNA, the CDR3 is TGCGCCAGCAGTGAACAAGGAAATACGCAGTATTTT.

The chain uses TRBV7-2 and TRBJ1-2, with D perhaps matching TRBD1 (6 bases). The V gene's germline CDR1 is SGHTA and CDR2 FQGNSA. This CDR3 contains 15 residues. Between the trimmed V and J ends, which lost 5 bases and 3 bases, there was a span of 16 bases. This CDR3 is CASSPRGGGDYGYTF. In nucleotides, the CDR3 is TGTGCCAGCAGCCCGAGAGGAGGGGGGGACTATGGCTACACCTTC.

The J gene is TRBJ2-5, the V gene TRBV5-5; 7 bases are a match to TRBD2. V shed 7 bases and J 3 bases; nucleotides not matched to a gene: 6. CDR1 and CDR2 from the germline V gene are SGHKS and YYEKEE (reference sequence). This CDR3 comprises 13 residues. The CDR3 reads CASAWGGEETQYF. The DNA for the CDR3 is TGTGCCAGCGCGTGGGGGGGAGAAGAGACCCAGTACTTC.

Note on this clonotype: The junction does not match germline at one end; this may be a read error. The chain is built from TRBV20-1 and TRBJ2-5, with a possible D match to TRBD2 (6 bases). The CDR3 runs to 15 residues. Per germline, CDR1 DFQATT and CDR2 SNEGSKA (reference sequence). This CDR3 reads CSAYESSGPQGTQYF. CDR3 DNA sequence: TGCAGTGCCTACGAGAGTAGCGGACCACAAGGGACCCAGTACTTC.

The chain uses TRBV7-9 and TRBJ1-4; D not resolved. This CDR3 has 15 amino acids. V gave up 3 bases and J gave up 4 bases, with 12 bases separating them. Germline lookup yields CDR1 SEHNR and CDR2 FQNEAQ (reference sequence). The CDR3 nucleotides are TGTGCCAGCAGCTTCTCGAGCAAGTTTAATGAAAAACTGTTTTTT. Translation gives CASSFSSKFNEKLFF.

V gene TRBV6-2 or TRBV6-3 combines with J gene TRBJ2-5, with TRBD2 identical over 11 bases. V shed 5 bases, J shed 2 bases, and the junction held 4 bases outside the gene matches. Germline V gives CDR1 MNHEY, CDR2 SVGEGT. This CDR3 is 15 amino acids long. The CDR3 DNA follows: TGTGCCAGCAGTGGTAGGACTAGCGGGCAAGAGACCCAGTACTTC. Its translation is CASSGRTSGQETQYF.

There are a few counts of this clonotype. In DNA form, the CDR3 reads TGTGCCAGCAGCAACAGGGACTCCTACGAGCAGTACTTC. This sequence encodes CASSNRDSYEQYF. This chain connects TRBV7-9 to TRBJ2-7, with D maybe TRBD1 (6 bases). From germline, CDR1 is SEHNR and CDR2 FQNEAQ (reference sequence). Trimming took off 5 bases at V and 0 bases at J, with 8 bases between the two ends. The CDR3 consists of 13 residues.

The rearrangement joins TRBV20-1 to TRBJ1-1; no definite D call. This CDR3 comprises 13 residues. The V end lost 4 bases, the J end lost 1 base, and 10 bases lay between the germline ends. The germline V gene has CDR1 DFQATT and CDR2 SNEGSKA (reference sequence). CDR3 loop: CSAIPPQNTEAFF. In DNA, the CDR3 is TGCAGTGCTATCCCCCCACAGAACACTGAAGCTTTCTTT.

The CDR3 DNA follows: TGTGCCACCAGCAGAGATTTCGGGGGGGCCGGAGATACGCAGTATTTT. Translating it yields CATSRDFGGAGDTQYF. The rearrangement links TRBV15 to TRBJ2-3, with 8 bases identical to TRBD2. V shed 0 bases and J 5 bases; nucleotides not matched to a gene: 7. Germline V gene sequence: CDR1 LNHNV, CDR2 YYDKDF (reference sequence). The CDR3 sequence is 16 residues long.